The following is a T cell receptor (beta chain) sequence with its context. This entry is derived from a study of blood T cell repertoires in COVID-19. Study background: The origin of the acute and convalescent COVID-19 samples was the United States, Italy and Spain. In each case, the material was cDNA or gDNA derived from T cells, B-cell-depleted T cells, or PBMCs.

The V gene's germline CDR1 is MDHEN and CDR2 SYDVKM. Between the trimmed V and J ends, which lost 2 bases and 8 bases, there was a span of 12 bases. CDR3 length: 13 residues. Cohorts were based on clinical histories the participants reported. Authors' analysis steps: Nucleated cell number was recorded as an estimate derived from reference gene primer amplification. TCRdb's table, derived via immunoSEQ multiplex PCR, lists solely in-frame clones and lacks some. The DNA was the basis for D and trimming; V, J and clone size are from that table. The sample includes roughly 260,000 clones, about four fifths of them seen just once.

The clonotype originates from a woman in her 40s who had been exposed to COVID-19. This rearrangement joins TRBV28 to TRBJ1-2, with D perhaps matching TRBD1 (5 bases). Sequencing was carried out using PBMCs or T cells enriched from blood (not recorded which). CDR3 nucleotides: TGTGCCAGCAGTTTAGGGGCCCGGTCAGGCTACACCTTC. Protein sequence: CASSLGARSGYTF.